This TCR beta chain originates from a study of a mutant IDH1 vaccine in newly diagnosed glioma. This clone was found once. The antigen is unknown. Time point of the sample: week 35, safety follow-up. The content of each vaccine dose was 300 ug of mutant IDH1 20-mer peptide, and topical imiquimod accompanied it. Weeks 1, 3, 5, 7, 11, 15, 19 and 23 were when patients received their eight vaccinations. Libraries were prepared by immunoSEQ multiplex PCR; TCRdb keeps only in-frame clonotypes and omits some of them. The data show about 72,000 clones, less than 90% seen once. The germline gives CDR1 SGDLS, CDR2 YYNGEE. Unmatched junction bases numbered 4, after V lost 0 bases and J lost 5 bases. The CDR3 has 14 amino acids.

This sample comprised PBMCs, obtained from a glioma patient whose treatment included an IDH1 peptide vaccine. This TCR was recovered from a man younger than 35 with glioma. This chain links TRBV9 with TRBJ2-5; 7 nucleotides align to TRBD2. CDR3 amino acids: CASSVATSAETQYF. DNA of the CDR3: TGTGCCAGCAGCGTAGCTACTAGCGCGGAGACCCAGTACTTC.